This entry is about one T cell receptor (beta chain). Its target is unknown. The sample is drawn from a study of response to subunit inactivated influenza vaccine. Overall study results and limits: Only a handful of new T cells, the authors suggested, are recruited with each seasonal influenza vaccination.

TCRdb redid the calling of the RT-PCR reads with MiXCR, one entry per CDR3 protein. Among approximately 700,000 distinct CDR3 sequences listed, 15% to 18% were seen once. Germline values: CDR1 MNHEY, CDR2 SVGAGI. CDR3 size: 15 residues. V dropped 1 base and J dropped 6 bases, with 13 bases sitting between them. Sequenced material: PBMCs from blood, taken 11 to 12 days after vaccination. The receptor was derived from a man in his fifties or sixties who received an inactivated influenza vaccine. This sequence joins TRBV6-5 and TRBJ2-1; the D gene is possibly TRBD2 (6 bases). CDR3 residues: CASSYWKSEGNEQFF. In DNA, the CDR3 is TGTGCCAGCAGTTACTGGAAATCGGAGGGCAATGAGCAGTTCTTC.